These 9 T cell receptor beta chains originate from one sample sequenced in a study of early T cells in non-severe SARS-CoV-2 infection. Using its own MiXCR run on the 5' RACE reads, TCRdb lists one record per CDR3 protein. The sample yields tens of thousands of distinct CDR3 sequences, about 10% seen once. The specimen was whole blood, collected at baseline. These receptors all come from an adult who was a healthcare worker with PCR-confirmed SARS-CoV-2 infection or an uninfected control (not recorded which).

This sequence joins TRBV4-3 and TRBJ1-1; D uncertain. The CDR3 has 14 residues. Germline V lookup: CDR1 LGHNA, CDR2 YSLEER. The ends were cut back, 2 bases at V and 4 bases at J, with 11 bases in the middle. The CDR3 DNA follows: TGCGCCAGCAGCCAAACTGGGAGGAGCACTGAAGCTTTCTTT. Residues: CASSQTGRSTEAFF.

The V and J genes are TRBV6-2 or TRBV6-3 and TRBJ1-5; 8 bases match TRBD1. Germline V gene sequence: CDR1 MNHEY, CDR2 SVGEGT. The CDR3 contains 15 residues. J gave up 3 bases and V 6 bases, and 7 bases lay outside the gene matches. In DNA form, the CDR3 reads TGTGCCAGCAGCCGCGACAGGGGATTCAATCAGCCCCAGCATTTT. It codes for CASSRDRGFNQPQHF.

This sequence joins TRBV4-2 and TRBJ1-1; D is perhaps TRBD1 (6 bases). Per the germline V gene, CDR1 is LGHNA and CDR2 is YNFKEQ. The CDR3 spans 15 residues. Trimming pared 1 base from V and 5 bases from J, leaving 14 bases between. CDR3 sequence (DNA): TGTGCCAGCAGCCAAGTCCGGGGGGCGATAACTGAAGCTTTCTTT. It specifies CASSQVRGAITEAFF.

The table lists this clonotype with many counts. The chain is built from TRBV11-2 and TRBJ1-2; D may be TRBD1 (5 bases). Germline-derived CDR1 and CDR2 are SGHAT and FQNNGV. This CDR3 comprises 16 residues. The V end lost 2 bases, the J end lost 0 bases, and 13 bases lay between the germline ends. The CDR3 spells CASSLSGTAPNYGYTF. DNA for the CDR3: TGTGCCAGCAGCTTAAGTGGGACGGCGCCTAACTATGGCTACACCTTC.

In its sample, this clonotype was seen a few times. The V call is TRBV9, the J call TRBJ2-2; D may correspond to TRBD1 or TRBD2 (6 bases each). This CDR3 spans 19 amino acids. Deletions cut 0 bases from V and 2 bases from J, with 20 bases between. Germline values: CDR1 SGDLS, CDR2 YYNGEE. CDR3 DNA sequence: TGTGCCAGCAGCGTAGCTCTCAGGGCACGGGGGCTTAACACCGGGGAGCTGTTTTTT. Translation gives CASSVALRARGLNTGELFF.

CDR3: CASSEAPGLEAFF. CDR3 sequence (DNA): TGTGCCAGCAGTGAAGCGCCCGGGTTAGAAGCTTTCTTT. This chain uses TRBV2 with TRBJ1-1; no definite D call. The CDR3 length is 13 residues. The germline CDR1 and CDR2 sequences are SNHLY and FYNNEI. V lost 0 bases, J lost 8 bases, and 10 bases lay in between.

This clonotype was observed many times. CDR3 loop: CASSLRPGQGSSEQYF. The CDR3 DNA reads as TGCGCCAGCAGCCTCAGACCGGGACAGGGAAGTTCAGAGCAGTACTTC. This chain connects TRBV5-1 to TRBJ2-7; TRBD1 agrees at 9 bases. This CDR3 contains 16 residues. Germline V CDR1 and CDR2: SGHRS, YFSETQ. V shed 4 bases, J shed 7 bases, and the junction held 15 bases outside the gene matches.

The table lists this clonotype with a few counts. This sequence joins TRBV5-4 and TRBJ1-2; TRBD1 might be the D (6 bases). Germline CDR1 reads SGHNT; CDR2 reads YYREEE (reference sequence). The V end lost 4 bases, the J end lost 4 bases, and 17 bases lay between the germline ends. This CDR3 spans 15 amino acids. Here the CDR3 DNA reads TGTGCCAGCAGCCATCGAGGGGGAGTAGGCTATGGCTACACCTTC. Translating gives CASSHRGGVGYGYTF.

This clonotype was detected a few times. V is TRBV6-1 and J is TRBJ2-5, with D hard to call. This CDR3 spans 14 amino acids. Germline CDR1 is MNHNS and CDR2 is SASEGT. Between the trimmed V and J ends, which lost 2 bases and 3 bases, there was a span of 10 bases. The CDR3 reads CASSERLEKETQYF. The DNA for the CDR3 is TGTGCCAGCAGTGAAAGGTTAGAGAAAGAGACCCAGTACTTC.